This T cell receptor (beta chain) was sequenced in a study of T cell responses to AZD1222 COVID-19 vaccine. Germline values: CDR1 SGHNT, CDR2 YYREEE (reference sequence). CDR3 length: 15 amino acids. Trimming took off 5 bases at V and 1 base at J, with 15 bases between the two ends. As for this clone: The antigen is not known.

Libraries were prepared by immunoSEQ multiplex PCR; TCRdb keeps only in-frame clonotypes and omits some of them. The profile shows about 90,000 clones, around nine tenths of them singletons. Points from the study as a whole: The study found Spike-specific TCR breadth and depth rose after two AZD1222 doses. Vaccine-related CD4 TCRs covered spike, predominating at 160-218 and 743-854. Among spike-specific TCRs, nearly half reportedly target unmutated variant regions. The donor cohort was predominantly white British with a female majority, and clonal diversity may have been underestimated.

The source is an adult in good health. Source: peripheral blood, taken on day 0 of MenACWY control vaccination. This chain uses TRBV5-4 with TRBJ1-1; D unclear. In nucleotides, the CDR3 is TGTGCCAGCAGTTCAACCCTCCACGGGAACACTGAAGCTTTCTTT. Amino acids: CASSSTLHGNTEAFF.